This entry is about one T cell receptor beta chain. Its antigen is undetermined. This entry is derived from a study of T cells expressing NK-cell markers. Study in general: It was sorted CD3+CD56+NKG2C+, CD3+CD56+NKG2C- and CD3+CD56-NKG2C+ T cells that supplied the TCR beta repertoires. Study conclusions and caveats: Expanded NKG2C+ T cell clones had unclear HCMV specificity.

This CDR3 has 17 amino acids. Germline CDR1 reads LNHNV; CDR2 reads YYDKDF (reference sequence). TCR beta cDNA was made by 5'RACE template switching with UMIs. TCRdb reworked the 5' RACE reads into one entry per CDR3 protein, no DNA. The sample has some 390,000 distinct CDR3 sequences; the top ten hold roughly 10%. This sequence originates from a woman aged 50 to 60 in good health. The J gene is TRBJ2-5, the V gene TRBV15; TCRdb indicates TRBD2, and absent DNA this call remains unverified. Material for sequencing was blood T cells: a sorted CD56 or NKG2C T cell subset, CD4+ or CD8+ T cells, or bulk PBMC T cells (not recorded which). CDR3 loop: CATSRGSKGAGQETQYF.